This TCR beta chain was documented in a study of shared clonotypes between healthy human individuals. V lost 5 bases and J lost 4; bases outside the gene matches: 3. Per the germline V gene, CDR1 is SGHAT and CDR2 is FQNNGV. The CDR3 covers 13 residues. CD45RO-negative cells were positively selected for CCR7, leaving out terminally differentiated effector memory CD45RA+ cells. Profiling relied on immunoSEQ multiplex PCR, and the TCRdb table lists in-frame clones only, not all of them. The sample has around 1.9 million clones, around 93% seen once. What was sequenced was naive CD8+ T cells from PBMCs. This clonotype was sampled from a man younger than 30 in good health. Some clones in this sample may be carry-over from other donors' samples. The chain carries TRBV11-2 and TRBJ2-5; 8 bases match TRBD2. CDR3 in DNA: TGTGCCAGCAGCCCCGGGGGGGTAGAGACCCAGTACTTC. Amino acid sequence: CASSPGGVETQYF. Together with reference TRBV11-2 and TRBJ2-5, the CDR3 gives the full variable domain: EAGVAQSPRYKIIEKRQSVAFWCNPISGHATLYWYQQILGQGPKLLIQFQNNGVVDDSQLPKDRFSAERLKGVDSTLKIQPAKLEDSAVYLCASSPGGVETQYFGPGTRLLVL.